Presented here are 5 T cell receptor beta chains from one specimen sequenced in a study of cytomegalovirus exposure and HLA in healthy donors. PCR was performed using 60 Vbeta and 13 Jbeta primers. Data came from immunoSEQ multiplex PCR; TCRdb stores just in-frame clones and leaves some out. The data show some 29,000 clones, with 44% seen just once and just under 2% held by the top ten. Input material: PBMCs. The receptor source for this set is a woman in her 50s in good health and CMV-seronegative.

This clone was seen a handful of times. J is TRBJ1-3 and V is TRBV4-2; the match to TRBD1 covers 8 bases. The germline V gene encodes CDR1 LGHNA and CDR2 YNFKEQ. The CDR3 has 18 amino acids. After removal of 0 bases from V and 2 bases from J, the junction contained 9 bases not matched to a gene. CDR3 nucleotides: TGTGCCAGCAGCCAAGATTTGTCCCGACAGGGGACTGGAAACACCATATATTTT. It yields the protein CASSQDLSRQGTGNTIYF.

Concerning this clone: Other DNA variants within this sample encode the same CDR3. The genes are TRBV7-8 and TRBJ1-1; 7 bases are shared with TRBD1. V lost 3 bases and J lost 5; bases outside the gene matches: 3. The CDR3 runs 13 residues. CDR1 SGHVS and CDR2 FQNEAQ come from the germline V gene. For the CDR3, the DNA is TGTGCCAGCAGCTTGCCAGGGGGTACTGAAGCTTTCTTT. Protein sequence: CASSLPGGTEAFF.

The CDR3: CASSLWLAGGGEQFF. Here the CDR3 DNA reads TGTGCCAGCAGTTTATGGCTGGCGGGGGGCGGTGAGCAGTTCTTC. The gene calls are TRBV28 and TRBJ2-1; 8 bases align to TRBD2. Germline-derived CDR1 and CDR2 are MDHEN and SYDVKM. J lost 9 bases, V lost 0 bases, and 7 bases had no gene match. The CDR3 consists of 15 residues.

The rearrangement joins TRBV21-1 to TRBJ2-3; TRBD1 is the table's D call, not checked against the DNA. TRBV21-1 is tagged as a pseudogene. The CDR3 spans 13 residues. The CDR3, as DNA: TGTGCCAGCAGCAAAGAATCCAGGAATACGCAGTATTTT. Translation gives CASSKESRNTQYF.

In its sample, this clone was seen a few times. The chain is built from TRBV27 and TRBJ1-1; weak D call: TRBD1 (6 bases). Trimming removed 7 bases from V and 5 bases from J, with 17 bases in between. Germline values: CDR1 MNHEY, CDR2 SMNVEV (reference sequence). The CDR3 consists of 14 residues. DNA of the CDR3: TGTGCCAGCACCATGGGGGGGGCCCGGACTGAAGCTTTCTTT. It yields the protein CASTMGGARTEAFF.